This is a list of T cell receptor beta chains from one sample in a study of T cell changes during pregnancy in multiple sclerosis. The protocol was immunoSEQ multiplex PCR, while the TCRdb copy is restricted to in-frame clones and leaves out a portion. The sample includes about 100,000 clones, approximately 90% of them seen just once. This specimen was peripheral blood, taken after pregnancy. These receptors all come from a female donor with multiple sclerosis, enrolled in a pregnancy study. The conserved cysteine and the conserved F or W are not part of the CDR3 here. Each record gives: V gene, J gene, D gene, CDR3 protein. D genes are given only for firm matches.

V gene: TRBV19
J gene: TRBJ1-1
D gene: NA
CDR3 protein: ASSSGANTEAF

V gene: TRBV27
J gene: TRBJ2-1
D gene: TRBD2
CDR3 protein: ASSHREDEQF

V gene: TRBV30
J gene: TRBJ2-1
D gene: NA
CDR3 protein: AEEVSGYNEQF

V gene: TRBV6-1
J gene: TRBJ1-1
D gene: TRBD1
CDR3 protein: ASSEALTGGSPDTEAF

V gene: TRBV13
J gene: TRBJ2-5
D gene: NA
CDR3 protein: ASSSRETQY

V gene: TRBV7-7
J gene: TRBJ2-5
D gene: NA
CDR3 protein: ASSLGRVQETQY

V gene: TRBV9
J gene: TRBJ2-1
D gene: NA
CDR3 protein: ASSVDPQGLIDNEQF

V gene: TRBV11-3
J gene: TRBJ2-1
D gene: NA
CDR3 protein: ASSQRGTAYNEQF

V gene: TRBV7-2
J gene: TRBJ2-2
D gene: NA
CDR3 protein: ASSFDPGTGELF

V gene: TRBV27
J gene: TRBJ2-2
D gene: TRBD1
CDR3 protein: ASSLSRGRAGELF

V gene: TRBV18
J gene: TRBJ2-3
D gene: TRBD2
CDR3 protein: ASSPAAGGIDTQY

V gene: TRBV10-3
J gene: TRBJ1-2
D gene: NA
CDR3 protein: ATQFDRLQAFNYGYT

V gene: TRBV5-1
J gene: TRBJ2-7
D gene: NA
CDR3 protein: ASSLVYPREEQY

V gene: TRBV7-6
J gene: TRBJ1-2
D gene: TRBD1
CDR3 protein: ASSLAGGAGYT

V gene: TRBV5-8
J gene: TRBJ2-7
D gene: NA
CDR3 protein: ASSRVYEQY

V gene: TRBV19
J gene: TRBJ1-4
D gene: NA
CDR3 protein: ASTEGSEEKLF

V gene: TRBV14
J gene: TRBJ2-2
D gene: NA
CDR3 protein: ASSQAQGGELF

V gene: TRBV11-3
J gene: TRBJ2-3
D gene: TRBD2
CDR3 protein: ASSGNSGGITDTQY

V gene: TRBV27
J gene: TRBJ2-3
D gene: TRBD1
CDR3 protein: ASSLTGGTQY

V gene: TRBV6-1
J gene: TRBJ2-7
D gene: NA
CDR3 protein: ASSEQDSTYEQY

V gene: TRBV30
J gene: TRBJ1-1
D gene: NA
CDR3 protein: AWSHGRAEAF

V gene: TRBV5-1
J gene: TRBJ1-5
D gene: TRBD1
CDR3 protein: ASSSRGDQPQH

V gene: TRBV5-1
J gene: TRBJ2-1
D gene: TRBD1
CDR3 protein: ASSTGQGSASYNEQF

V gene: TRBV6-6
J gene: TRBJ2-3
D gene: TRBD2
CDR3 protein: ASSYLASGEKDTQY

V gene: TRBV9
J gene: TRBJ2-7
D gene: TRBD2
CDR3 protein: ASSVDSGEQY

V gene: TRBV7-6
J gene: TRBJ2-1
D gene: NA
CDR3 protein: ASSTSNEQF

V gene: TRBV5-1
J gene: TRBJ1-1
D gene: NA
CDR3 protein: ASSWAGNRNTEAF

V gene: TRBV2
J gene: TRBJ2-1
D gene: TRBD1
CDR3 protein: ASRGQGRYNEQF

V gene: TRBV5-4
J gene: TRBJ1-2
D gene: TRBD1
CDR3 protein: ASSLQGDGYT

V gene: TRBV9
J gene: TRBJ2-7
D gene: NA
CDR3 protein: ASSVGSRGFNEQY

V gene: TRBV14
J gene: TRBJ2-2
D gene: NA
CDR3 protein: ASSTLGAMNTGELF

V gene: TRBV11-2
J gene: TRBJ2-1
D gene: NA
CDR3 protein: ASSIIRNEQF

V gene: TRBV2
J gene: TRBJ2-4
D gene: TRBD1
CDR3 protein: ASSRTGSQNIQY

V gene: TRBV6-6
J gene: TRBJ1-2
D gene: TRBD1
CDR3 protein: ASSPPLPTGAGYT

V gene: TRBV20-1
J gene: TRBJ2-1
D gene: NA
CDR3 protein: SARESGEQF

V gene: TRBV6-5
J gene: TRBJ1-2
D gene: NA
CDR3 protein: ASSYNWASHGYT

V gene: TRBV9
J gene: TRBJ2-7
D gene: TRBD1
CDR3 protein: ASSAGQGSSYEQY

V gene: TRBV5-4
J gene: TRBJ1-1
D gene: NA
CDR3 protein: ASSLVDSNTEAF

V gene: TRBV4-1
J gene: TRBJ1-4
D gene: NA
CDR3 protein: ASSQGAGAAFEKLF

V gene: TRBV9
J gene: TRBJ1-2
D gene: NA
CDR3 protein: ASSEDSYGYT

V gene: TRBV5-1
J gene: TRBJ2-2
D gene: TRBD2
CDR3 protein: ASIDAGGITGELF

V gene: TRBV19
J gene: TRBJ1-6
D gene: TRBD1
CDR3 protein: ASSIGGTGASPLH

V gene: TRBV30
J gene: TRBJ2-6
D gene: TRBD1
CDR3 protein: AWSGQGAQYGANVLT

V gene: TRBV11-2
J gene: TRBJ1-3
D gene: NA
CDR3 protein: ASSLVRGGNTIY

V gene: TRBV5-1
J gene: TRBJ2-7
D gene: TRBD1
CDR3 protein: ASSFSGGTYEQY

V gene: TRBV29-1
J gene: TRBJ2-5
D gene: TRBD2
CDR3 protein: SVQHGSLAVQETQY

V gene: TRBV9
J gene: TRBJ1-4
D gene: TRBD1
CDR3 protein: ASSAGQGTGLNEKLF

V gene: TRBV5-6
J gene: TRBJ2-5
D gene: NA
CDR3 protein: ASSLLSGEETQY